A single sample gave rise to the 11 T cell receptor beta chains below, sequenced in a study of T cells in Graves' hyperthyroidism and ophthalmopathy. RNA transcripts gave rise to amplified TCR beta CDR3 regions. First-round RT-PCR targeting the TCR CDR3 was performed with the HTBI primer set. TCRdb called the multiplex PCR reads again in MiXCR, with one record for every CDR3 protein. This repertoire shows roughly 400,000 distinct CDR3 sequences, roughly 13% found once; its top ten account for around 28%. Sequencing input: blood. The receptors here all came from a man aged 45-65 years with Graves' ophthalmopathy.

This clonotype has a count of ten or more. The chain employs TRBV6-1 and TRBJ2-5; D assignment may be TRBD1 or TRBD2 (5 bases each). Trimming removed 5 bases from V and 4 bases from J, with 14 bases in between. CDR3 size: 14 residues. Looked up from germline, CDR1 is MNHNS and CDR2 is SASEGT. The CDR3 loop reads CASSTRASGETQYF. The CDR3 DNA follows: TGTGCCAGCAGTACCAGGGCAAGCGGAGAGACCCAGTACTTC.

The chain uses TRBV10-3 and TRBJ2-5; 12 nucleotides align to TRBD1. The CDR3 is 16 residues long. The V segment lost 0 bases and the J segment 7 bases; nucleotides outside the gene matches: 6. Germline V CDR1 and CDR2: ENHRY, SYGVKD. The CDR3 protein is CAISESMMGQGATQYF. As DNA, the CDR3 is TGTGCCATCAGTGAGTCTATGATGGGACAGGGGGCGACCCAGTACTTC.

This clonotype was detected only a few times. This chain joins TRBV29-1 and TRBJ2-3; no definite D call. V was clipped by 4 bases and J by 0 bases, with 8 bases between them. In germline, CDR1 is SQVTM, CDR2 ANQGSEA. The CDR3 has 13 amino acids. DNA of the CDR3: TGCAGCGTTGTCTATGCTAGCACAGATACGCAGTATTTT. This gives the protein CSVVYASTDTQYF.

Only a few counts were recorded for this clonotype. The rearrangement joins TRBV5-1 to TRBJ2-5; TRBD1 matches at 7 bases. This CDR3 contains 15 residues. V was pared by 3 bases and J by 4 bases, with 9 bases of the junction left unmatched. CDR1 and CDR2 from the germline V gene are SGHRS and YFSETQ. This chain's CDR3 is CASSSRLGTVETQYF. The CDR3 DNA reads TGCGCCAGCAGCTCCCGGCTAGGGACAGTAGAGACCCAGTACTTC.

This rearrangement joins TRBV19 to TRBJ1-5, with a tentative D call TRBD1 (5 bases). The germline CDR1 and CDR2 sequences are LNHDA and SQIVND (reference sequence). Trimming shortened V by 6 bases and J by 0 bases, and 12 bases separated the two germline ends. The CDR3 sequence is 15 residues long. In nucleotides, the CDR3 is TGTGCCAGTAGAAGGGGCGAATATAGCAATCAGCCCCAGCATTTT. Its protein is CASRRGEYSNQPQHF. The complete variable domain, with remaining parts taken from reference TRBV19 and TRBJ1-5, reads DGGITQSPKYLFRKEGQNVTLSCEQNLNHDAMYWYRQDPGQGLRLIYYSQIVNDFQKGDIAEGYSVSREKKESFPLTVTSAQKNPTAFYLCASRRGEYSNQPQHFGDGTRLSIL.

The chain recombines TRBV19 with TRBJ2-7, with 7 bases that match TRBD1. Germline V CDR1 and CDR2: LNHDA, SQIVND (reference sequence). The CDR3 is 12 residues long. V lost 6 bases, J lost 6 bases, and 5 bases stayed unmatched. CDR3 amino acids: CASSQTGREQYF. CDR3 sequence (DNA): TGTGCCAGTAGCCAGACAGGGCGCGAGCAGTACTTC. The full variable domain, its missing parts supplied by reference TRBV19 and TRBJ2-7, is DGGITQSPKYLFRKEGQNVTLSCEQNLNHDAMYWYRQDPGQGLRLIYYSQIVNDFQKGDIAEGYSVSREKKESFPLTVTSAQKNPTAFYLCASSQTGREQYFGPGTRLTVT.

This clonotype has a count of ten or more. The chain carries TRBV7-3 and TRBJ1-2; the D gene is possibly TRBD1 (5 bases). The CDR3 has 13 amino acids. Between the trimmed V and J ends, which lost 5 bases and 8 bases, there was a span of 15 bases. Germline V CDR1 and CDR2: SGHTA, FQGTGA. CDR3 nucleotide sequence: TGTGCCAGCAGCGACAGTGGGAGGAGCGGCTACACCTTC. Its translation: CASSDSGRSGYTF.

The chain's CDR3 is CSAGRWGKTGMNTEAFF. Written as DNA, the CDR3 is TGCAGTGCTGGCCGCTGGGGGAAAACGGGTATGAACACTGAAGCTTTCTTT. This chain uses TRBV20-1 with TRBJ1-1, with a tentative D call TRBD1 (5 bases). The CDR3 has 17 amino acids. Germline CDR1 reads DFQATT; CDR2 reads SNEGSKA (reference sequence). V was clipped by 5 bases and J by 0 bases, with 22 bases between them.

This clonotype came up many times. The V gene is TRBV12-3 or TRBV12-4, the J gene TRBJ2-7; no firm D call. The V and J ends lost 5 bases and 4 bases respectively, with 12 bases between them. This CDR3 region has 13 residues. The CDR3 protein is CASSPSWAYEQYF. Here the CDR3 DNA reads TGTGCCAGCAGTCCCTCGTGGGCTTACGAGCAGTACTTC.

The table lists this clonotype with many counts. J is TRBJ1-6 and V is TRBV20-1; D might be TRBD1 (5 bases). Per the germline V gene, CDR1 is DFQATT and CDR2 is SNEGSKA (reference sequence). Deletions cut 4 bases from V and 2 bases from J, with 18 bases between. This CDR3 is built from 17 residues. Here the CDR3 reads CSAKGLQGSPYNSPLHF. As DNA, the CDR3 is TGCAGTGCTAAGGGACTACAAGGTTCCCCCTATAATTCACCCCTCCACTTT.

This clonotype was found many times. CDR3 loop: CASSSGRQGLSTDTQYF. The CDR3 nucleotides read TGTGCCAGCAGCTCCGGGCGACAGGGCTTGAGCACAGATACGCAGTATTTT. This chain uses TRBV7-8 with TRBJ2-3; the match to TRBD1 covers 7 bases. Germline CDR1 SGHVS, CDR2 FQNEAQ. The CDR3 covers 17 residues. Germline trimming cut 4 bases from V and 0 bases from J; bases unmatched to any gene: 10.